This T cell receptor beta chain was profiled in a study of CD8 T cells in Susac syndrome (dated by TCRdb to about 2019). Context from the whole study: Whether CD8+ T cell activation and differentiation in Susac syndrome was antigen driven was tested using repertoire sequencing. The full study reports these points: The TCR sequencing and HLA analysis was acknowledged to have included a relatively small number of individuals.

Taken from the germline V gene, the CDR1 and CDR2 loops are SNHLY and FYNNEI. The CDR3 runs 16 residues from the cysteine to the phenylalanine. Here the CDR3 DNA is all that survives: 48 bases in frame from base 1. V is shortened by 6 bases, J by 0 bases, and the region joining them spans 12 bases. High-throughput TCR beta sequencing profiled peripheral blood CD8+ and CD4+ T cells from healthy donors, Susac syndrome patients and multiple sclerosis patients. Healthy donors were age- and sex-matched controls. CD8+ TEMRA cells were enriched by FACS, while bulk CD8+ and CD4+ T cells were purified by magnetic negative isolation. Blood was collected in EDTA tubes and processed within 24 hours, with PBMCs isolated through density gradient centrifugation. PBMCs intended for TCR sequencing were cryopreserved in liquid nitrogen and were subsequently thawed in a 37 degrees C water bath. Purity of sorted or isolated CD4+, CD8+ and CD8+ TEMRA cells was at least 90%.

Worth noting for this clonotype: The target of this receptor is not known. No quality values exist for individual bases; no much larger clone is one base distant.

RNA was extracted using the RNeasy kit, and about 0.5 to 1 ug of the RNA was reverse transcribed with random hexamers. TCR beta CDR3 regions were amplified with the immunoSEQ multiplex PCR assay covering 54 Vbeta and 13 Jbeta segments. PCR amplification bias was corrected by using a synthetic template baseline for primer optimization and computational correction. Per the original workflow: Reads were annotated to V, D and J genes per IMGT and analyzed with immunoSEQ Analyzer, keeping only productive sequences. Clonality was calculated as one minus the Shannon entropy normalized by log2 of the number of productive unique sequences. For each patient and control, public and private clones were evaluated among the 100 most prevalent clones. Clones were defined as Susac-specific when absent from the healthy and MS cohorts, from about a thousand published viral clones and from other ImmuneACCESS disease sequences. The raw public reads went through TCRdb reprocessing: fastp at Q25, MiXCR clone calling, in-frame beta chains kept. Rows are combined by CDR3 protein, so each entry shows the most common genes and DNA. The V and J calls and clone size come from TCRdb's table, not from the authors' own analysis. This sample is represented by approximately 150,000 distinct CDR3 sequences; approximately 90% of them were singletons. Around 0.075% of the sample belongs to the ten largest clones.

Sequenced material: CD4+ T cells from PBMCs. The sequence was obtained from a human donor in good health. Here the chain combines TRBV2 and TRBJ2-6; a tentative D match to TRBD2 spans 6 bases. At the DNA level, the sequence is TGTGCCAGCAGCGGGACTGACGTCTCTGGGGCCAACGTCCTGACTTTC. Its coded protein is CASSGTDVSGANVLTF.